The clone carrying this T cell receptor (beta chain) was seen many times. Antigen: not known. The CDR3 spans 12 residues. Trimming took off 9 bases at V and 3 bases at J, with 11 bases between the two ends. Germline V gene data show CDR1 as MNHNS and CDR2 as SASEGT. Researchers barred patients who had uncontrolled infection, other autoimmune disease, pregnancy or lactation. This record comes from a study of T cells in Graves' hyperthyroidism and ophthalmopathy. Across the whole study: Peripheral blood sampling occurred at initial diagnosis, before any treatment. Study findings and constraints: Ophthalmopathy was model-predicted a median around seven months pre-onset.

Regions amplified from RNA transcripts were the TCR beta CDR3 regions. HTBI primers drove first-round RT-PCR of the TCR CDR3. Via MiXCR, TCRdb re-called the multiplex PCR reads, giving one row per CDR3 protein. The data contain 600,000 or so distinct CDR3 sequences, over 12% of them singletons. The chain has TRBV6-1 and TRBJ1-1; D is possibly TRBD1 (6 bases). The sequenced material came from blood. This clonotype originated in a woman aged 18-35 years with Graves' ophthalmopathy. CDR3 in amino acids: CASGGWDTEAFF. The CDR3 nucleotides are TGTGCCAGTGGGGGCTGGGACACTGAAGCTTTCTTT.